The 2 T cell receptor beta chains in this list originate from one sample, sequenced in a study of T cell responses to AZD1222 COVID-19 vaccine. The data were produced by immunoSEQ multiplex PCR, yet TCRdb's version contains in-frame clones alone and is incomplete. This table has more than 100,000 clones, roughly 92% appearing once. The material was peripheral blood, obtained on day 0 of AZD1222 vaccination. The receptors were sampled from an adult in good health.

V usage is TRBV9 and J usage is TRBJ2-7, with TRBD1 matching over 8 bases. Trimming removed 3 bases from V and 3 bases from J; junction bases left unmatched: 5. CDR3 length: 14 residues. CDR1 is SGDLS, CDR2 YYNGEE, per germline. The DNA for the CDR3 is TGTGCCAGCAGCGAGGGGACAGGCCTCTACGAGCAGTACTTC. Its protein is CASSEGTGLYEQYF.

The J gene is TRBJ2-7, the V gene TRBV29-1; D not resolved. The CDR3 spans 11 residues. V lost 5 bases and J 1 base, leaving 6 bases between the germline ends. Germline lookup yields CDR1 SQVTM and CDR2 ANQGSEA. As DNA, the CDR3 is TGCAGCGTTCCCGGGTCCTACGAGCAGTACTTC. This translates into CSVPGSYEQYF.